The source of this TCR beta chain is a study of blood T cell repertoires in COVID-19. For the study at large: Material from acute and convalescent COVID-19 was sourced from the United States, Italy and Spain.

Germline assignment: CDR1 SGHNT and CDR2 YYREEE (reference sequence). With 3 bases clipped from V and 4 bases from J, the junction kept 5 bases outside the gene matches. This CDR3 is 17 amino acids long. TCRdb's table, derived via immunoSEQ multiplex PCR, lists solely in-frame clones and lacks some. The table lists under 250,000 clones, roughly 85% of them singletons. This chain connects TRBV5-4 to TRBJ2-2; 14 positions match TRBD2. Sequencing was carried out using peripheral blood. This clonotype was obtained from a woman in her 70s with active or convalescent COVID-19. The chain's CDR3 is CASSSGTSGGGTGELFF. As DNA, the CDR3 is TGTGCCAGCAGCTCCGGGACTAGCGGGGGCGGCACCGGGGAGCTGTTTTTT.